Reported below is one TCR beta chain. Its matching antigen is unknown. Per the germline V gene, CDR1 is KGHDR and CDR2 is SFDVKD. The V gene lost 3 bases and the J gene lost 9 bases, with 13 bases spanning the gap. This CDR3 comprises 14 residues. The treatment was: approximately nine-day PBMC culture with coronavirus spike peptide pools or control peptides (ViraFEST assay). Via ViraFEST, peptide pools expanded antigen-specific T cells before TCR sequencing. The data belong to a study of vaccination and CD4 T cells after COVID-19. For the study at large: SARS-CoV-2 was confirmed by nasal swab PCR; disease was mild in under ten, severe in one.

Scientists ran DNA taken from cultured CD4+ T cells through the Oncomine TCR Beta short-read assay for sequencing. Cultured CD4+ T cells yielded the extracted genomic DNA. TCRdb reprocessed the PCR reads via MiXCR and lists one record per CDR3 protein. The sample yields about 14,000 distinct CDR3 sequences, 60% to 70% seen once. The sequenced material came from CD4+ T cells from blood, cultured in vitro. The TCR originated in a human donor who had recovered from COVID-19. V usage is TRBV24-1 and J usage is TRBJ2-2; no firm D call. CDR3 region: CATSDAGPLRELFF. The CDR3 DNA reads TGTGCCACCAGTGATGCCGGGCCACTCAGGGAGCTGTTTTTT.